This passage covers 32 T cell receptor beta chains from one sample sequenced in a study of blood T cells in healthy people across ages. For the second PCR, which ran for 7 to 11 cycles, a sample-barcoded 5' primer and a J-beta primer mix were used. In TCRdb, the 5' RACE reads were re-called with MiXCR into one record per CDR3 protein. The sample carries about 1,800,000 distinct CDR3 sequences, roughly 28% recorded once. Material: blood. The receptors were sampled from a woman aged 25 to 39 in good health.

This clonotype was seen a single time. The junction shows a germline mismatch at one end, possibly a read error. The chain uses TRBV7-2 and TRBJ1-2; 8 bases agree with TRBD1. Germline V gene data show CDR1 as SGHTA and CDR2 as FQGNSA. The CDR3 totals 17 residues. The CDR3 spells CAGSSSTGESTNYGYTF. CDR3 nucleotide sequence: TGTGCCGGCAGCTCTTCGACAGGGGAGAGTACTAACTATGGCTACACCTTC. The whole variable domain, remainder taken from reference TRBV7-2 and TRBJ1-2, is GAGVSQSPSNKVTEKGKDVELRCDPISGHTALYWYRQSLGQGLEFLIYFQGNSAPDKSGLPSDRFSAERTGGSVSTLTIQRTQQEDSAVYLCAGSSSTGESTNYGYTFGSGTRLTVV.

There are many counts of this clonotype. The chain has TRBV2 and TRBJ2-1; maybe TRBD1 (6 bases). This CDR3 comprises 13 residues. Germline values: CDR1 SNHLY, CDR2 FYNNEI. The germline V and J ends were trimmed by 1 base and 7 bases, with 8 bases remaining between them. CDR3 coding DNA: TGTGCCAGCAGTGAAGAGGGGGTAAATGAGCAGTTCTTC. It yields the protein CASSEEGVNEQFF.

The gene calls are TRBV24-1 and TRBJ2-3; D unclear. The germline V gene has CDR1 KGHDR and CDR2 SFDVKD. Trimming left V 7 bases short and J 8 bases short, with 18 bases between. The CDR3 contains 14 residues. DNA of the CDR3: TGTGCCACCAGCCCCGGTTCCGGAGTAGCTACGCAGTATTTT. Translating gives CATSPGSGVATQYF.

This clonotype has only a few counts. The chain recombines TRBV20-1 with TRBJ2-3, with 7 bases aligning to TRBD2. Trimming took 5 bases from V and 4 from J; bases not matched to a gene: 15. CDR3 length: 16 amino acids. CDR1 is DFQATT, CDR2 SNEGSKA, per germline (reference sequence). The CDR3 spells CSAPGGWAGESDTQYF. The DNA of the CDR3 is TGCAGTGCTCCCGGAGGATGGGCGGGGGAGTCAGATACGCAGTATTTT.

This clonotype was detected many times. The chain combines TRBV11-2 with TRBJ1-4, with D possibly being TRBD1 (5 bases). Trimming left V 3 bases short and J 8 bases short, with 13 bases between. There are 14 residues in the CDR3. Per germline, CDR1 SGHAT and CDR2 FQNNGV. CDR3 bases: TGTGCCAGCAGCTTTACGCGGGGCCGGGAAAAACTGTTTTTT. This codes for CASSFTRGREKLFF. Using reference TRBV11-2 and TRBJ1-4 for the parts outside the CDR3, the full variable domain is EAGVAQSPRYKIIEKRQSVAFWCNPISGHATLYWYQQILGQGPKLLIQFQNNGVVDDSQLPKDRFSAERLKGVDSTLKIQPAKLEDSAVYLCASSFTRGREKLFFGSGTQLSVL.

Only a few counts were recorded for this clonotype. This chain connects TRBV20-1 to TRBJ1-5; no clear D gene. V shed 4 bases and J shed 0 bases, with 13 bases lying between them. Looked up from germline, CDR1 is DFQATT and CDR2 is SNEGSKA (reference sequence). The CDR3 runs 15 residues. The CDR3 here is CSANTREYSNQPQHF. In DNA, the CDR3 is TGCAGTGCTAATACTCGGGAGTATAGCAATCAGCCCCAGCATTTT.

V gene TRBV5-5 combines with J gene TRBJ2-1; D gene ambiguous. CDR1 and CDR2 from the germline V gene are SGHKS and YYEKEE (reference sequence). Trimming removed 3 bases from V and 11 bases from J, with 18 bases in between. The CDR3 is 14 residues long. This CDR3 reads CASSSPAAPRQQFF. CDR3 nucleotide sequence: TGTGCCAGCAGCTCACCTGCCGCCCCCAGGCAGCAGTTCTTC.

This rearrangement joins TRBV9 to TRBJ2-1, with no clear D. The CDR3 has 16 amino acids. V was cut by 1 base and J by 1 base, with 12 bases left in between. The germline V gene encodes CDR1 SGDLS and CDR2 YYNGEE. The CDR3 DNA reads as TGTGCCAGCAGCGTATCCTTAGCTGCGTCCTACAATGAGCAGTTCTTC. Translating it yields CASSVSLAASYNEQFF.

This clonotype was observed a few times. The J gene is TRBJ2-3, the V gene TRBV10-3; D uncertain. CDR3 length: 13 amino acids. The V gene's germline CDR1 is ENHRY and CDR2 SYGVKD. Trimming took off 3 bases at V and 4 bases at J, with 8 bases between the two ends. The chain's CDR3 is CAISDRTADTQYF. DNA for the CDR3: TGTGCCATCAGTGACAGGACGGCAGATACGCAGTATTTT.

This clonotype was recorded only once. The chain employs TRBV5-1 and TRBJ2-6; the D gene could be TRBD1 or TRBD2 (6 bases each). From germline, CDR1 is SGHRS and CDR2 YFSETQ. The CDR3 runs to 17 residues. V gave up 0 bases and J gave up 3 bases, with 13 bases separating them. This CDR3 is CASSLVVGGSGANVLTF. The CDR3 nucleotides read TGCGCCAGCAGCTTGGTCGTCGGGGGCAGTGGGGCCAACGTCCTGACTTTC.

For this clonotype: At one end the junction does not follow the germline gene, possibly because of a read error. The chain links TRBV30 to TRBJ2-7; D perhaps matches TRBD2 (6 bases). The CDR3 is 14 amino acids. CDR1 and CDR2 (germline): GTSNPN, SVGIG (reference sequence). The chain's CDR3 is CAWKDYYQPYEQDF. The CDR3 coding sequence is TGTGCCTGGAAGGACTATTACCAGCCCTACGAGCAGGACTTC.

The rearrangement links TRBV4-1 to TRBJ2-7; D could derive from TRBD1 or TRBD2 (5 bases each). V dropped 1 base and J dropped 8 bases, with 15 bases sitting between them. The CDR3 covers 14 residues. CDR1 and CDR2 from the germline V gene are MGHRA and YSYEKL. The CDR3 DNA sequence: TGCGCCAGCAGCCAAGTCGGGGCCGAAGATAAGCAGTACTTC. Residues: CASSQVGAEDKQYF.

This clonotype has more than one count but fewer than ten. The chain combines TRBV24-1 with TRBJ2-5; tentative D call: TRBD2 (5 bases). Trimming stripped 4 bases from V and 4 bases from J, with 15 bases between. Germline V CDR1 and CDR2: KGHDR, SFDVKD. This CDR3 region has 15 residues. CDR3 residues: CATSETSGDSETQYF. The CDR3 DNA follows: TGTGCCACCAGTGAGACAAGCGGTGATTCAGAGACCCAGTACTTC.

This clonotype has just a few counts. The V gene is TRBV20-1, the J gene TRBJ2-7, with 7 bases matching TRBD2. The CDR3 is 12 residues long. Germline assignment: CDR1 DFQATT and CDR2 SNEGSKA (reference sequence). J gave up 3 bases and V 4 bases, and 3 bases lay outside the gene matches. CDR3 amino acids: CSATERDYEQYF. The CDR3 DNA follows: TGCAGTGCTACGGAGCGGGACTACGAGCAGTACTTC.

In this sample, this clonotype turned up a few times. The chain recombines TRBV7-2 with TRBJ1-2; D is possibly TRBD1 (6 bases). There are 14 residues in the CDR3. Trimming removed 7 bases from V and 4 bases from J, with 16 bases in between. The germline V gene has CDR1 SGHTA and CDR2 FQGNSA. Here the CDR3 reads CASIAGGGPYGYTF. In DNA form, the CDR3 reads TGTGCCAGCATCGCCGGCGGGGGGCCCTATGGCTACACCTTC.

A remark on this clonotype: This may arise from a read error, as a much more abundant clone is one base away. V usage is TRBV20-1 and J usage is TRBJ2-4; either TRBD1 or TRBD2 may supply D (5 bases each). The germline CDR1 and CDR2 sequences are DFQATT and SNEGSKA (reference sequence). The CDR3 loop spans 16 amino acids. CDR3 amino acids: CSAIPRGEPAKNVQYF. CDR3 DNA: TGCAGTGCTATCCCCCGGGGCGAACCAGCCAAAAACGTTCAGTACTTC.

This clonotype was detected only a few times. V usage is TRBV20-1 and J usage is TRBJ2-7; TRBD2 aligns across 10 bases. CDR1 and CDR2 (germline): DFQATT, SNEGSKA (reference sequence). This CDR3 is built from 14 residues. Trimming took 1 base from V and 6 from J; bases not matched to a gene: 6. The CDR3 DNA sequence: TGCAGTGCTAGAGTAGCGGGAGGAAGCCCCGAGCAGTACTTC. Amino acids: CSARVAGGSPEQYF.

In this sample, this clonotype turned up many times. J is TRBJ2-4 and V is TRBV12-3 or TRBV12-4; tentative D call: TRBD1 (6 bases). Trimming removed 5 bases from V and 8 bases from J, with 16 bases in between. The CDR3 contains 14 residues. CDR3 amino acids: CASSPIEGEDIQYF. The CDR3 region has the DNA TGTGCCAGCAGTCCCATTGAGGGGGAAGACATTCAGTACTTC.

This clonotype was recorded once. The chain employs TRBV12-3 or TRBV12-4 and TRBJ2-3, with 11 bases identical to TRBD2. The V gene end was trimmed by 6 bases and the J gene end by 4 bases; junction bases not matched to a gene: 18. This CDR3 is 19 amino acids long. The CDR3 loop reads CASSQKTSGNYLTADTQYF. CDR3 nucleotides: TGTGCCAGCAGCCAAAAGACTAGCGGGAACTACCTTACCGCAGATACGCAGTATTTT.

The V gene is TRBV30, the J gene TRBJ2-5, with 10 bases identical to TRBD2. Per germline, CDR1 GTSNPN and CDR2 SVGIG (reference sequence). The CDR3 has 12 amino acids. V trimming: 2 bases; J trimming: 13 bases; junction bases outside the gene matches: 7. DNA for the CDR3: TGTGCCTGGAGTTCTACTAGCGGGATCCGGTACTTC. Amino acids: CAWSSTSGIRYF.

Turning to this clonotype: A read error is possible here, since a much larger clone lies one base away. This chain connects TRBV12-3 or TRBV12-4 to TRBJ1-2; 10 nucleotides align to TRBD1. The CDR3 totals 12 residues. The CDR3 region has the DNA TGTGCCTGCAGTTTGACAGGGGGCGGCTACACCTTC. Amino acid sequence: CACSLTGGGYTF.

This chain uses TRBV5-8 with TRBJ2-3; possible D gene TRBD2, 6 bases. Germline-derived CDR1 and CDR2 are SGHTS and YDEGEE. This CDR3 is 16 amino acids long. Trimming stripped 1 base from V and 1 base from J, with 13 bases between. This CDR3 reads CASSLTSPWGTDTQYF. The DNA of the CDR3 is TGTGCCAGCAGCTTGACTAGCCCGTGGGGCACAGATACGCAGTATTTT.

There are many counts of this clonotype. V is TRBV29-1 and J is TRBJ2-1; 7 bases align to TRBD1. CDR1 and CDR2 (germline): SQVTM, ANQGSEA. V was pared by 6 bases and J by 7 bases, with 3 bases of the junction left unmatched. This CDR3 comprises 11 residues. DNA for the CDR3: TGCAGCGTACTGGACAGGAATGAGCAGTTCTTC. It translates to CSVLDRNEQFF.

A few counts support this clonotype. The chain couples TRBV10-3 to TRBJ2-3; TRBD2 agrees at 7 bases. CDR1 and CDR2 (germline): ENHRY, SYGVKD. Trimming at V came to 3 bases and at J to 6 bases, leaving 15 bases not matched to a gene. The CDR3 runs to 17 residues. The CDR3 region is CAISEKAGTESLDTQYF. The CDR3 DNA follows: TGTGCCATCAGTGAAAAAGCGGGGACCGAGAGTTTGGATACGCAGTATTTT.

About this clonotype itself: This CDR3 is missing its conserved last phenylalanine or tryptophan, likely due to a read error. The genes are TRBV6-5 and TRBJ2-1; 9 positions agree with TRBD2. This CDR3 is built from 17 residues. The junction had 12 bases not matched to a gene; V was cut back by 0 bases and J by 9 bases. Germline loops: CDR1 MNHEY, CDR2 SVGAGI. For the CDR3, the DNA is TGTGCCAGCAGTTACTCGATTTACAGCGGGAGGAGTGGTGAGCAGTTCTAC. This sequence encodes CASSYSIYSGRSGEQFY.

This chain connects TRBV4-3 to TRBJ2-7; D possibly corresponds to TRBD1 (5 bases). V gave up 2 bases and J gave up 3 bases, with 14 bases separating them. Per the germline V gene, CDR1 is LGHNA and CDR2 is YSLEER. The CDR3 has 15 residues. This CDR3 is CASSQTQDRYYEQYF. The DNA for the CDR3 is TGCGCCAGCAGCCAAACTCAAGACAGATACTACGAGCAGTACTTC.

This clonotype was recorded a few times. The V and J genes are TRBV12-3 or TRBV12-4 and TRBJ1-2; tentative D call: TRBD1 (5 bases). V was cut by 7 bases and J by 3 bases, with 15 bases left in between. The length of the CDR3 is 14 residues. CDR3 nucleotides: TGTGCCAGCAATCTGGGGGGGAGAGACTATGGCTACACCTTC. This translates into CASNLGGRDYGYTF.

The chain links TRBV19 to TRBJ2-1, with 7 positions matching TRBD1. The CDR3 contains 14 residues. The junction had 3 bases not matched to a gene; V was cut back by 7 bases and J by 0 bases. CDR1 and CDR2 from the germline V gene are LNHDA and SQIVND (reference sequence). CDR3 DNA: TGTGCCAGTACCAAGGGGGCCTCCTACAATGAGCAGTTCTTC. Amino acid sequence: CASTKGASYNEQFF. Looking up the rest from reference TRBV19 and TRBJ2-1 gives the full variable domain: DGGITQSPKYLFRKEGQNVTLSCEQNLNHDAMYWYRQDPGQGLRLIYYSQIVNDFQKGDIAEGYSVSREKKESFPLTVTSAQKNPTAFYLCASTKGASYNEQFFGPGTRLTVL.

The gene calls are TRBV28 and TRBJ2-7; no firm D call. The CDR3 has 12 amino acids. Germline CDR1 is MDHEN and CDR2 is SYDVKM. Trimming took 4 bases from V and 5 from J, leaving 9 bases between them. CDR3 nucleotides: TGTGCCAGCAGTTATACGAGGCACGAGCAGTACTTC. Amino acid sequence: CASSYTRHEQYF.

In its sample, this clonotype was seen many times. The genes are TRBV5-1 and TRBJ2-5; D perhaps matches TRBD2 (6 bases). CDR3 size: 14 residues. V was pared by 3 bases and J by 2 bases, with 11 bases between. The germline V gene encodes CDR1 SGHRS and CDR2 YFSETQ. CDR3 loop: CASSSWTIQETQYF. The CDR3 region has the DNA TGCGCCAGCAGCTCATGGACTATTCAAGAGACCCAGTACTTC.

The J gene is TRBJ2-7, the V gene TRBV20-1; no firm D call. CDR1 and CDR2 (germline): DFQATT, SNEGSKA (reference sequence). The CDR3 contains 15 residues. The ends were cut back, 1 base at V and 0 bases at J, with 13 bases in the middle. CDR3 bases: TGCAGTGCTAGAGTACCGGGCCTCAGCTCCTACGAGCAGTACTTC. It yields the protein CSARVPGLSSYEQYF.

This chain connects TRBV4-2 to TRBJ2-5, with TRBD2 identical over 11 bases. This CDR3 comprises 17 residues. The V segment lost 0 bases and the J segment 6 bases; nucleotides outside the gene matches: 9. The germline V gene encodes CDR1 LGHNA and CDR2 YNFKEQ. Here the CDR3 reads CASSQEPTSGGSKTQYF. In nucleotides, the CDR3 is TGTGCCAGCAGCCAAGAACCTACTAGCGGGGGTTCCAAGACCCAGTACTTC.